This TCR beta chain was captured in a study of blood T cells in healthy people across ages. Sample-barcoded 5' priming and a J-beta primer mix drove a second PCR of roughly 6 to 12 cycles. TCRdb analysed the 5' RACE reads with MiXCR anew, one entry per CDR3 protein. The table shows 700,000 or so distinct CDR3 sequences, with less than 45% occurring only once. Caucasian individuals from Russia who were healthy and aged 6 to 90 acted as donors. Germline values: CDR1 SGHTA, CDR2 FQGNSA. V was cut by 5 bases and J by 7 bases, with 9 bases left in between. The CDR3 is made up of 12 amino acids. This clonotype was seen only a few times.

The source of this sequence is an elderly man in good health. This chain uses TRBV7-2 with TRBJ2-1; no firm D call. Sequenced sample: blood. The CDR3 is CASSPSRNEQFF. CDR3 nucleotide sequence: TGTGCCAGCAGCCCGAGTAGAAATGAGCAGTTCTTC.